The 6 T cell receptor beta chains presented below share a single source sample, sequenced in a study of neurological immune-mediated disorders. TCRdb recomputed calls from the 5' RACE reads with MiXCR, one row per CDR3 protein. The sample gives 60,000 to 80,000 distinct CDR3 sequences, around 4.7% of which show up once; approximately 3.2% is in the top ten. Sample: PBMCs. Receptor source: a woman in her 50s with multiple sclerosis.

This clonotype was detected ten times or more. CDR3 loop: CASSVGTGFYGYTF. The DNA of the CDR3 is TGCGCCAGCAGCGTCGGGACAGGTTTCTATGGCTACACCTTC. This sequence joins TRBV5-1 and TRBJ1-2; 8 positions agree with TRBD1. CDR1 SGHRS and CDR2 YFSETQ come from the germline V gene. Trimming removed 4 bases from V and 4 bases from J; junction bases left unmatched: 6. The CDR3 runs 14 residues.

This clonotype showed up many times. The V gene is TRBV20-1, the J gene TRBJ1-6; 9 nucleotides align to TRBD1. This CDR3 is built from 15 residues. CDR1 is DFQATT, CDR2 SNEGSKA, per germline (reference sequence). The junction had 10 bases not matched to a gene; V was cut back by 4 bases and J by 9 bases. For the CDR3, the DNA is TGCAGTGCTACAATCTCGGGACAGGGCCCTTCACCCCTCCACTTT. As protein: CSATISGQGPSPLHF.

The chain combines TRBV20-1 with TRBJ1-4; D unresolved. Trimming shortened V by 6 bases and J by 3 bases, and 5 bases separated the two germline ends. The CDR3 contains 11 residues. Germline CDR1 is DFQATT and CDR2 is SNEGSKA (reference sequence). The CDR3: CSAVSNEKLFF. CDR3 nucleotide sequence: TGCAGTGCCGTATCTAATGAAAAACTGTTTTTT.

This clonotype was observed many times. The chain combines TRBV28 with TRBJ1-6; D remains unclear. The CDR3 runs 11 residues. Germline-derived CDR1 and CDR2 are MDHEN and SYDVKM. The V and J ends lost 3 bases and 16 bases respectively, with 10 bases between them. This CDR3 is CASSFEGPLHF. In DNA, the CDR3 is TGTGCCAGCAGTTTTGAGGGCCCTCTCCACTTT.

At least ten counts were recorded for this clonotype. The chain recombines TRBV5-1 with TRBJ2-7; unclear D gene. V was cut by 2 bases and J by 6 bases, with 12 bases left in between. Germline-derived CDR1 and CDR2 are SGHRS and YFSETQ. The CDR3 spans 13 residues. The CDR3 protein is CASSFSPTLEQYF. CDR3 DNA sequence: TGCGCCAGCAGCTTTAGCCCTACCCTCGAGCAGTACTTC.

This clonotype is categorized as medium-sized. The chain recombines TRBV29-1 with TRBJ2-3; D uncertain. Deletions cut 2 bases from V and 3 bases from J, with 6 bases between. The germline V gene encodes CDR1 SQVTM and CDR2 ANQGSEA. The CDR3 spans 12 residues. The CDR3 loop is CSVEKGTDTQYF. The CDR3 DNA reads as TGCAGCGTTGAAAAGGGAACAGATACGCAGTATTTT.